This entry features one TCR beta chain sequence. What it binds is unknown. This entry is derived from a study of T-cell memory formation after mild COVID-19. Via MiXCR, TCRdb re-called the 5' RACE reads, giving one row per CDR3 protein. The repertoire holds more than 450,000 distinct CDR3 sequences, with 18% as singletons. Overall study results and limits: Most CD4+ clones that shrank were in CM and EM, while CD8+ ones turned up in EMRA.

V was clipped by 3 bases and J by 9 bases, with 6 bases between them. CDR3 length: 11 amino acids. The germline CDR1 and CDR2 sequences are KGHSH and LQKENI. The sequenced sample consisted of PBMCs or a T cell subset sorted from them (not recorded which). The origin of this receptor is an adult woman who had mild COVID-19 (a few samples of this study predate the infection). Cell type and time point are not known. The V call is TRBV18, the J call TRBJ1-5, with D perhaps TRBD1 (5 bases). CDR3 loop: CASSPTGPQHF. The CDR3 DNA follows: TGTGCCAGCTCACCTACAGGGCCCCAGCATTTT.